This T cell receptor (beta chain) emerged from a study of blood T cell repertoires in COVID-19. The overall study: COVID-19 samples, acute and convalescent, were from the United States, Italy and Spain. T cells, B-cell-depleted T cells, or PBMCs supplied cDNA or gDNA.

V lost 9 bases to trimming and J lost 2 bases; unmatched junction nucleotides: 8. The CDR3 contains 14 residues. Germline assignment: CDR1 LNHDA and CDR2 SQIVND (reference sequence). Original methodology: Cell counts per sample came from amplifying reference gene primers. The table came from immunoSEQ multiplex PCR; TCRdb's copy has only in-frame clones and leaves some out. V and J calls and clone size are as listed in that table; D and trimming were resolved from the DNA. The data show about 59,000 clones, around 81% seen once. This clonotype was obtained from a woman older than 75 with active or convalescent COVID-19. Sample: peripheral blood. This chain links TRBV19 with TRBJ2-3; 7 bases are a match to TRBD1. The CDR3 here is CASLPRGNTDTQYF. CDR3 nucleotides: TGTGCCAGCCTTCCCAGGGGGAACACAGATACGCAGTATTTT.